This TCR beta chain was captured by sequencing in a study of molecular identifiers for immune sequencing clone quantification (dated by TCRdb to the late 2010s). With regard to the full study: For a replicate experiment, the RNA from either about 20,000 or 100,000 naive CD8 T cells was divided into five aliquots, and four of those aliquots went on to sequencing. This methods study benchmarked molecular-identifier clustering-based TCR repertoire sequencing (MIDCIRS) and TCR RNA copy counting, using CD8 T cells to do so.

This clonotype came up a few times. What antigen it recognizes has not been identified. No base quality information exists; no much larger clone differs at one position. The method was PCR. TCRdb records NextSeq 500 as the sequencer. Bulk TCR libraries were generated as previously described, with the TCR primers listed in Table S5 used. The Qiagen AllPrep DNA/RNA kit was used to purify total RNA. Before analysis, reads from multiple sequencing runs of one library were combined. The authors' pipeline ran thus. Reads were retained only if the reads had an exact TCR constant sequence, and the retained reads were trimmed to 150 nt and grouped according to their 12-nt molecular barcodes. Reads in each barcode group were sub-clustered using a 15% Levenshtein threshold, and a quality-weighted consensus sequence was built for each RNA molecule. Non-functional sequences were excluded, and lower-count sequences lying one edit away from another sequence were also excluded. On the basis of fitting two negative binomial distributions, barcode sub-clusters with fewer than 20% of the maximum read count were discarded. TCRdb handled the public reads itself, with Q25 trimming in fastp and clone calling in MiXCR, and kept productive beta chains. Under each unique CDR3 protein, matching rows form one entry showing the most common genes and DNA. The V and J calls, along with clone size, are taken from TCRdb and not from the paper's own processing. The sample records over 70,000 distinct CDR3 sequences, roughly 25% of which are singletons. The ten largest account for about 0.73% of the sample.

Per the germline V gene, MGHRA is the CDR1 and YSYEKL is the CDR2. The CDR3 sequence holds 15 residues, the cysteine and phenylalanine included. The retained sequence is limited to the CDR3, 45 bases, with the frame set at the first base. V lost 6 bases and J lost 0 bases; the stretch between them is 14 bases long. Libraries of naive CD8 T cells were built from anywhere between about 19,000 and 1,100,000 sorted cells, with 10%, 30% or 50% of the purified RNA used. Naive CD8 T cells were FACS-sorted as CD8+CD4-CCR7+CD45RA+ on a BD FACSAria II into RLT Plus buffer. To test detection sensitivity, Jurkat RNA equal to approximately ten TCR copies was added to samples of about 20,000-1,000,000 naive CD8 T cells. Enrichment of CD8 T cells was done with RosetteSep CD8+ T Cell Enrichment Cocktail plus Ficoll-Paque, and ACK red cell lysis came afterward. What the work shows at the level of the full study, not this receptor alone: Identical TCR molecules sharing a barcode could cause highly expanded clone sizes to be underestimated. When barcode sub-clustering was not used, chimeric consensus sequences inflated TCR diversity, with chimeras reaching as high as 47%. The naive libraries included spiked-in Jurkat TCR RNA (roughly nine copies' worth), and this Jurkat TCR RNA is not part of the donor repertoire. Modeling estimated about 3.3 recovered TCR RNA copies per cell, compared with approximately 9.5 by digital PCR, which implies 30% to 35% capture efficiency. In CMV-specific effector cells, clones with more than 20 RNA copies contained over 97% of molecules, whereas in naive cells such clones contained under 1% of molecules. Spiked-in Jurkat TCR RNA equal to a single cell's worth was reported to be detectable even within one million naive CD8 T cells.

The chain joins TRBV4-1 to TRBJ1-2; too little of a D gene remains to name it. The sequencing sample was made of naive CD8+ T cells from blood, with Jurkat cell RNA spiked in. Per the publication, the cell subset or site label means: FACS-sorted CD8+CD4-CCR7+CD45RA+ naive T cells. This TCR was recovered from a human donor in good health. Some libraries in this study had Jurkat cell RNA spiked in. The bases are TGCGCCAGCAGTAGTTTTTGGCAAACTAACTATGGCTACACCTTC. Protein translation: CASSSFWQTNYGYTF.